This record looks at one T cell receptor beta chain sequence and its context. The time point is: patch test 3, about 24 weeks after DPC sensitization. The treatment denotes: therapeutic diphenylcyclopropenone sensitization with weekly scalp DPC. Unfractionated whole blood was the source of the extracted total RNA. In germline, CDR1 is SEHNR, CDR2 FQNEAQ (reference sequence). The V end lost 5 bases, the J end lost 6 bases, and 16 bases lay between the germline ends. CDR3 length equals 15 residues. These data belong to a study of human T cells and chemical hapten exposure. TCRdb analysed the RACE reads with MiXCR anew, one entry per CDR3 protein. The repertoire holds about 170,000 distinct CDR3 sequences, with 25% to 35% as singletons.

The rearrangement joins TRBV7-9 to TRBJ1-4, with no clear D. The sequencing used whole blood, collected in connection with sensitization to the hapten diphenylcyclopropenone (DPC). This sequence originates from a woman between 18 and 29 years old with alopecia areata. Some clones in this sample may be carry-over from other donors' samples. The CDR3 region is CASSILTPGDEKLFF. The CDR3 DNA reads as TGTGCCAGCAGCATCCTGACCCCTGGGGATGAAAAACTGTTTTTT.